The rows below give T cell receptor beta chains drawn from one sample of a study of cytomegalovirus exposure and HLA in healthy donors. Assay used: immunoSEQ multiplex PCR; TCRdb lists only in-frame clones, some missing. The repertoire holds some 150,000 clones, with about four fifths as singletons. The sample consisted of PBMCs. These receptors were obtained from a woman aged 18-29 years in good health and CMV-seropositive. CDR3s include the opening cysteine and the closing phenylalanine or tryptophan. The D gene is left open where the match is weak. Not every row has a clone size; where given, it reads once, few, many or a size class.

J	D	length	size	V	DNA	CDR3
TRBJ2-2	-	17	-	TRBV4-3	TGCGCCAGCAGCCAAGGTCACAGGGAGCAAAACACCGGGGAGCTGTTTTTT	CASSQGHREQNTGELFF
TRBJ1-2	TRBD1	13	-	TRBV29-1	TGCAGCGTTGGGACAGGGGGTAGCTATGGCTACACCTTC	CSVGTGGSYGYTF
TRBJ1-1	-	14	-	TRBV6-5	TGTGCCAGCAGATCCGGGACACCCACTATTGAAGCTTTCTTT	CASRSGTPTIEAFF
TRBJ2-7	-	13	-	TRBV11-3	TGTGCCAGCAGCTTACAGGACAGCTACGAGCAGTACTTC	CASSLQDSYEQYF
TRBJ1-5	TRBD1	15	-	TRBV2	TGTGCCAGCAGTACCGACAGGGGTAGCAATCAGCCCCAGCATTTT	CASSTDRGSNQPQHF
TRBJ2-7	TRBD2	15	-	TRBV7-6	TGTGCCAGCAGCCCCCGGGAGGACTGGCCCTACGAGCAGTACTTC	CASSPREDWPYEQYF
TRBJ2-3	-	14	-	TRBV19	TGTGCCAGTAGGCGTGGGACTGGCACAGATACGCAGTATTTT	CASRRGTGTDTQYF
TRBJ1-1	-	15	-	TRBV29-1	TGCAGCGTTGGTTTAAGAAGACTACCGCACACTGAAGCTTTCTTT	CSVGLRRLPHTEAFF
TRBJ1-3	-	17	-	TRBV19	TGTGCCAGTAGTACATCAGGAGGGAGTCCCTCTGGAAACACCATATATTTT	CASSTSGGSPSGNTIYF
TRBJ1-3	-	16	-	TRBV6-5	TGTGCCAGCAGTTATTCGCGGGTATCATCTGGAAACACCATATATTTT	CASSYSRVSSGNTIYF
TRBJ1-5	-	13	-	TRBV7-3	TGTGCCAGCAGCTTATACACCAGCGGCCCCCAGCATTTT	CASSLYTSGPQHF
TRBJ2-1	TRBD1	14	-	TRBV7-6	TGTGCCAGCAGCTTAGGGGGACAGGGGAATGAGCAGTTCTTC	CASSLGGQGNEQFF
TRBJ2-5	TRBD2	15	once	TRBV6-1	TGTGCCAGCAGAGACGGGGGGGCATCGGTAGAGACCCAGTACTTC	CASRDGGASVETQYF
TRBJ2-3	-	15	-	TRBV7-2	TGTGCCAGCAGCTTATTCGGGGTCTCCACAGATACGCAGTATTTT	CASSLFGVSTDTQYF
TRBJ2-3	TRBD1	15	-	TRBV5-4	TGTGCCAGCAGCTTGAAGGACAGGAGCACAGATACGCAGTATTTT	CASSLKDRSTDTQYF
TRBJ2-1	TRBD2	17	-	TRBV14	TGTGCCAGCAGCCAAGTGGGACTAGCGGACCGATACAATGAGCAGTTCTTC	CASSQVGLADRYNEQFF
TRBJ2-5	TRBD1	14	-	TRBV6-5	TGTGCCAGCAGTTACTCGACCCAGGGGGCGACCCAGTACTTC	CASSYSTQGATQYF
TRBJ2-2	-	14	-	TRBV19	TGTGCCAGTAGCGCCGGGGAGTACACCGGGGAGCTGTTTTTT	CASSAGEYTGELFF
TRBJ1-3	TRBD1	17	-	TRBV5-6	TGTGCCAGCAGCCCTCGGGCTTTCGGGGCAGGGGGATACACCATATATTTT	CASSPRAFGAGGYTIYF
TRBJ1-1	-	13	-	TRBV30	TGTGCCTGGAGTGTGGGTCGGGGCACTGAAGCTTTCTTT	CAWSVGRGTEAFF
TRBJ2-1	TRBD2	16	-	TRBV10-1	TGCGCCAGCAGCCCTGGGGCAGTGGGGGGGTACAATGAGCAGTTCTTC	CASSPGAVGGYNEQFF
TRBJ1-2	TRBD1	16	-	TRBV28	TGTGCCAGCAGTTCCGGACAGGGGCCGGCCAACTATGGCTACACCTTC	CASSSGQGPANYGYTF
TRBJ1-1	TRBD1	14	-	TRBV2	TGTGCCAGCAACCGACAGGGGCCGAACACTGAAGCTTTCTTT	CASNRQGPNTEAFF
TRBJ2-5	-	14	-	TRBV5-1	TGCGCCAGCAGCTCCGCTCAGGGACAAGAGACCCAGTACTTC	CASSSAQGQETQYF
TRBJ1-3	-	13	once	TRBV6-4	TGTGCCAGCACCGTACATCCTGGAAACACCATATATTTT	CASTVHPGNTIYF
TRBJ1-5	-	13	-	TRBV2	TGTGCCAGCGGTGAGGACAGCGGCCAGCCCCAGCATTTT	CASGEDSGQPQHF
TRBJ2-7	TRBD2	15	once	TRBV28	TGTGCCAGCAGCGGGGTAAGCGGGGGGAACTACGAGCAGTACTTC	CASSGVSGGNYEQYF
TRBJ2-5	-	11	-	TRBV18	TGTGCCAGCTCACCGGGCGAGACCCAGTACTTC	CASSPGETQYF
TRBJ2-1	-	12	-	TRBV7-2	TGTGCCAGCAGCTCCGGAGGCAGGGGTGGGTTCTTC	CASSSGGRGGFF
TRBJ2-5	TRBD2	15	-	TRBV28	TGTGCCAGCAGACTAGCGGGGGGGCCGTTAGAGACCCAGTACTTC	CASRLAGGPLETQYF
TRBJ1-2	-	14	-	TRBV5-1	TGCGCCAGCAGCTTGGTCGGGGACATATCTGGCTACACCTTC	CASSLVGDISGYTF
TRBJ1-1	-	15	-	TRBV11-2	TGTGCCAGCAGCTTATATGACACCGGGAACACTGAAGCTTTCTTT	CASSLYDTGNTEAFF
TRBJ1-5	-	15	-	TRBV28	TGTGCCAGCAGTTATCCGTCAGGGGCAGCCCAGCCCCAGCATTTT	CASSYPSGAAQPQHF
TRBJ1-1	TRBD1	17	-	TRBV28	TGTGCCAGCAGTTCACCATCCTCAGGGGGTACCAACACTGAAGCTTTCTTT	CASSSPSSGGTNTEAFF
TRBJ2-7	TRBD1	16	-	TRBV4-1	TGCGCCAGCAGCCAAGACGCGACAGGGAGTTACTACGAGCAGTACTTC	CASSQDATGSYYEQYF
TRBJ1-2	TRBD1	15	-	TRBV11-2	TGTGCCAGCAGCTCCAACAGGGGGCGCGGCTATGGCTACACCTTC	CASSSNRGRGYGYTF
TRBJ2-7	-	14	-	TRBV5-4	TGTGCCAGCAGCCCTAGGGACACCATCTACGAGCAGTACTTC	CASSPRDTIYEQYF
TRBJ1-1	-	12	-	TRBV5-6	TGTGCCAGCAGCTTGTTCGGCACTGAAGCTTTCTTT	CASSLFGTEAFF
TRBJ1-6	TRBD1	15	-	TRBV4-1	TGCGCCAGCAGCCAATTGACAGGGATAGGTTCACCCCTCCACTTT	CASSQLTGIGSPLHF
TRBJ2-5	-	13	once	TRBV7-9	TGTGCCAGCAGCTCGGAGACAGGAGAGACCCAGTACTTC	CASSSETGETQYF
TRBJ1-5	TRBD1	16	-	TRBV7-8	TGTGCCAGCAGCACCCAAACCCGACAGGGCCATCAGCCCCAGCATTTT	CASSTQTRQGHQPQHF
TRBJ2-3	-	15	-	TRBV19	TGTGCCAGTAGTGGGGCTAAGAGGCGGTCAGATACGCAGTATTTT	CASSGAKRRSDTQYF
TRBJ1-1	TRBD1	14	-	TRBV6-5	TGTGCCAGCAGTTACTCCGGGACAGGGTTGCAAGCTTTCTTT	CASSYSGTGLQAFF
TRBJ1-1	-	12	-	TRBV7-2	TGTGCCAGCAGCCACAAAAACACTGAAGCTTTCTTT	CASSHKNTEAFF
TRBJ2-7	TRBD2	13	-	TRBV5-1	TGCGCCAGCAGCTCGCTAGCGGTCACCGAGCAGTACTTC	CASSSLAVTEQYF
TRBJ2-2	-	16	few	TRBV11-2	TGTGCCAGCAGCTTAGATCGCCAGGTCTACACCGGGGAGCTGTTTTTT	CASSLDRQVYTGELFF
TRBJ1-2	-	13	-	TRBV28	TGTGCCAGCAGTTTGTTGCGGAACTATGGCTACACCTTC	CASSLLRNYGYTF
TRBJ1-5	TRBD1	14	-	TRBV19	TGTGCCAGTAGTATTCTACAGGGGGATCAGCCCCAGCATTTT	CASSILQGDQPQHF
TRBJ1-6	-	13	-	TRBV9	TGTGCCAGCAGCGGGGGACTTGGATCACCCCTCCACTTT	CASSGGLGSPLHF
TRBJ1-6	-	14	-	TRBV5-6	TGTGCCAGCACGGGGTCTCGCTATAATTCACCCCTCCACTTT	CASTGSRYNSPLHF
TRBJ2-3	TRBD2	15	-	TRBV6-5	TGTGCCAGCAGCCAAACGGGACTAGCTGGAGATACGCAGTATTTT	CASSQTGLAGDTQYF
TRBJ2-1	TRBD1	16	-	TRBV10-3	TGTGCCATCAGGTACGGACAGGGCAAGAACCCACATGAGCAGTTCTTC	CAIRYGQGKNPHEQFF
TRBJ1-1	-	16	-	TRBV4-3	TGCGCCAGCAGGCCCGCGGGGCAGGGAATTTCCACTGAAGCTTTCTTT	CASRPAGQGISTEAFF